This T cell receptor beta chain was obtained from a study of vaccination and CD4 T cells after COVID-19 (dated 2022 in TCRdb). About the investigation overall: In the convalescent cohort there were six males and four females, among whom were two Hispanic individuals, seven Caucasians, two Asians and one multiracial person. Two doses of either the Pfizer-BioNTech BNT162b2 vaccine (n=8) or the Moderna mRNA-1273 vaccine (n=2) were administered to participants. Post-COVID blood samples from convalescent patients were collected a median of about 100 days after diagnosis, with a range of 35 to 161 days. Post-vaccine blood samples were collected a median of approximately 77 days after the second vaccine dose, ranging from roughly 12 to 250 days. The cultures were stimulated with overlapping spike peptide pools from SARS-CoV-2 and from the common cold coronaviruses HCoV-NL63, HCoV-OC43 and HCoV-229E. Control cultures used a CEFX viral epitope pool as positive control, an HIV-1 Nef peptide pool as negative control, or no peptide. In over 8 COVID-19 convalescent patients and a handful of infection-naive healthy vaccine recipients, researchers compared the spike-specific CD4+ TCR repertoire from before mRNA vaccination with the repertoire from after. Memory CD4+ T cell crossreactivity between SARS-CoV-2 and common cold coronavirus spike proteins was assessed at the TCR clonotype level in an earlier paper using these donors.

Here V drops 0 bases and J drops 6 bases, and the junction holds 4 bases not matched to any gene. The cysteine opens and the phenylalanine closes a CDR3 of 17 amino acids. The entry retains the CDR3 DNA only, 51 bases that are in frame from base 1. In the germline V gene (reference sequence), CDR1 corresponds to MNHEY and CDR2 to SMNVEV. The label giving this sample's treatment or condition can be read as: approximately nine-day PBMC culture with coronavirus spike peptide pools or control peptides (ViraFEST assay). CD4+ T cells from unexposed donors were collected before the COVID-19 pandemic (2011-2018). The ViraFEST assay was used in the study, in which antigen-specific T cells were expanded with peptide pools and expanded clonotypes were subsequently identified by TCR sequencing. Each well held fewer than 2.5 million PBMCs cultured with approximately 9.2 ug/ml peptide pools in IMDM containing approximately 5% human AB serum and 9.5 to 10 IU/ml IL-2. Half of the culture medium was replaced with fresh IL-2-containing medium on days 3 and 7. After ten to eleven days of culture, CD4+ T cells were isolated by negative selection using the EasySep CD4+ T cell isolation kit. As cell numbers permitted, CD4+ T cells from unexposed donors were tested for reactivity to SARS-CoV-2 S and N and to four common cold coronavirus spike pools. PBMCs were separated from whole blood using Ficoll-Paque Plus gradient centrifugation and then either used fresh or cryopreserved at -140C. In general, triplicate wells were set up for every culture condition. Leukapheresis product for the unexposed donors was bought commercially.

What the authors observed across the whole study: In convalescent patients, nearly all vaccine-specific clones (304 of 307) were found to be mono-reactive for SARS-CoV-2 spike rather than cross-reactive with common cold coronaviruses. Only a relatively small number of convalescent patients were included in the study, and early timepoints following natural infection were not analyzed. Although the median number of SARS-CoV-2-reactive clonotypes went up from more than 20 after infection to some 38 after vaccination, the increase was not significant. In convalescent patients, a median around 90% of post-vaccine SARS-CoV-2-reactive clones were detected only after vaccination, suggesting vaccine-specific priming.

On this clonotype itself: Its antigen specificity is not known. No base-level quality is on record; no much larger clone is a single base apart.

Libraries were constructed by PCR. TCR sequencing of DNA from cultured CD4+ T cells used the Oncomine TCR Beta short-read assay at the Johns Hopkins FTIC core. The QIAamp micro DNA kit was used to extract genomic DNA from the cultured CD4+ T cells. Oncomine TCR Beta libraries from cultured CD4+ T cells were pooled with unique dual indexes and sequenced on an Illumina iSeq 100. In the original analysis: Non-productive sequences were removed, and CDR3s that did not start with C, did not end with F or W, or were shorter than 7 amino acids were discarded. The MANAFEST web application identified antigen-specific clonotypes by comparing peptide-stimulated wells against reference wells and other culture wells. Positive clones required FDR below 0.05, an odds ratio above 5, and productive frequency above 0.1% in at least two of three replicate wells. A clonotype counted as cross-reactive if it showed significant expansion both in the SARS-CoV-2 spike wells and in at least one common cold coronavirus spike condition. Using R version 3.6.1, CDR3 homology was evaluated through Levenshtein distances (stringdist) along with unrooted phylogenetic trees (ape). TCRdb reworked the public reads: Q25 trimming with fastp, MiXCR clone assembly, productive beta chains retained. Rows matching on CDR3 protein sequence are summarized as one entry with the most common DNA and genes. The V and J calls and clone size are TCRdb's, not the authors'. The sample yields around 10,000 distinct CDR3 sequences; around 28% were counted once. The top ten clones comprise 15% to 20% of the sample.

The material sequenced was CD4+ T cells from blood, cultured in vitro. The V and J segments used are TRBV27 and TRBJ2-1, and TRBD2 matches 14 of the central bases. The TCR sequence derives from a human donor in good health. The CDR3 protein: CASSLSATSGRVNEQFF. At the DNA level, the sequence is TGTGCCAGCAGTTTATCGGCGACTAGCGGGAGGGTCAATGAGCAGTTCTTC.